The TCR beta chain under discussion was sequenced for a study of T cell responses to AZD1222 COVID-19 vaccine. Profiled with immunoSEQ multiplex PCR; TCRdb holds only in-frame clones, not every one. Of 150,000 or so clones listed, nearly 90% were seen once; the top ten hold approximately 5.1%. The trim removed 4 bases at V and 3 bases at J, leaving 12 bases unmatched. Germline V gives CDR1 LGHNA, CDR2 YNFKEQ. This CDR3 comprises 18 residues. The chain recombines TRBV4-2 with TRBJ2-1, with 10 bases lining up with TRBD2. This TCR derives from an adult in good health. This specimen consisted of peripheral blood, obtained on day 0 of AZD1222 vaccination. Here the CDR3 reads CASSPPGASGRVYNEQFF. In DNA, the CDR3 is TGTGCCAGCAGCCCCCCGGGGGCGAGCGGGAGGGTCTACAATGAGCAGTTCTTC.